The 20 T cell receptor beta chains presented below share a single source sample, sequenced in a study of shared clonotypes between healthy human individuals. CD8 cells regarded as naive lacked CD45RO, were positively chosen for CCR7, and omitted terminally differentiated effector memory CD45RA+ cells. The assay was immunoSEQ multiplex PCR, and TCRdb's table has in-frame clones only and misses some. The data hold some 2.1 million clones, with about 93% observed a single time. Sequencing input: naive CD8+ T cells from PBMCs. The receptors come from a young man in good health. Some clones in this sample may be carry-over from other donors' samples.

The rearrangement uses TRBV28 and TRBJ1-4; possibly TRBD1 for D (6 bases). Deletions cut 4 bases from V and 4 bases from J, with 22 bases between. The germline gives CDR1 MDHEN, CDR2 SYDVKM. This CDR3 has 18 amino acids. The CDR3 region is CASSSYPGAGVGNEKLFF. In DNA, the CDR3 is TGTGCCAGCAGTTCTTACCCGGGGGCAGGGGTTGGTAATGAAAAACTGTTTTTT.

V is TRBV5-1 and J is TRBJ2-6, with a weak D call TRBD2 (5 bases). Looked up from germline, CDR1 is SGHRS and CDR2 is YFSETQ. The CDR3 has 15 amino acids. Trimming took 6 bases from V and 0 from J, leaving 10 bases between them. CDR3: CASMDRDSGANVLTF. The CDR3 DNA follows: TGCGCCAGCATGGATCGGGACTCTGGGGCCAACGTCCTGACTTTC.

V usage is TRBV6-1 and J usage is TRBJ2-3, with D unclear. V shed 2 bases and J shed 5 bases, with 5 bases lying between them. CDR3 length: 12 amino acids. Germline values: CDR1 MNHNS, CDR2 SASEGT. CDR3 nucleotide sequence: TGTGCCAGCAGTGAACGGGTAGATACGCAGTATTTT. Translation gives CASSERVDTQYF.

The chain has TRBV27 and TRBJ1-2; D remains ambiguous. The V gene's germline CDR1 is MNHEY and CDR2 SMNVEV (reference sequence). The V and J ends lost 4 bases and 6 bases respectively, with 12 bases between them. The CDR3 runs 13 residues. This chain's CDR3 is CASSWANRHGYTF. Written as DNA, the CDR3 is TGTGCCAGCAGTTGGGCAAACCGGCATGGCTACACCTTC.

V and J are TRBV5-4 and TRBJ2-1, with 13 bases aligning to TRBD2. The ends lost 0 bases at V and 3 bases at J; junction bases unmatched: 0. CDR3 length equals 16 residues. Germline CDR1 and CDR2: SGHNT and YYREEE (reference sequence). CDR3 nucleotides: TGTGCCAGCAGCTTGGGGACTAGCGGGAGCTACAATGAGCAGTTCTTC. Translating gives CASSLGTSGSYNEQFF. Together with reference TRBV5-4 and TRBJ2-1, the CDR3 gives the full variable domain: ETGVTQSPTHLIKTRGQQVTLRCSSQSGHNTVSWYQQALGQGPQFIFQYYREEENGRGNFPPRFSGLQFPNYSSELNVNALELDDSALYLCASSLGTSGSYNEQFFGPGTRLTVL.

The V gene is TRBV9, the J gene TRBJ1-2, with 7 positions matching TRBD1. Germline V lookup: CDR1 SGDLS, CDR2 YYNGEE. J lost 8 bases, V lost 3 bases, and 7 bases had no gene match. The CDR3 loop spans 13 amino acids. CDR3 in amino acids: CASSGSGTEGYTF. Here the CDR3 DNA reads TGTGCCAGCAGCGGATCCGGGACAGAGGGCTACACCTTC.

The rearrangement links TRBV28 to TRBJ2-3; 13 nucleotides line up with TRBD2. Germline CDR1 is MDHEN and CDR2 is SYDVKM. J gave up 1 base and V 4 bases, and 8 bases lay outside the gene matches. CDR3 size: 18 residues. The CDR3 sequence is CASSSFLLAGGRTDTQYF. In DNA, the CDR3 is TGTGCCAGCAGTTCCTTTCTACTAGCGGGAGGGCGCACAGATACGCAGTATTTT.

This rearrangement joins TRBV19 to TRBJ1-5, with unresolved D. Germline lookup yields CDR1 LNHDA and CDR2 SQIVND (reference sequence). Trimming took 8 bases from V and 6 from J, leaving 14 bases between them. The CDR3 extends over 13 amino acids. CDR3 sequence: CASGGLASQPQHF. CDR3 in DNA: TGTGCCAGTGGCGGGCTGGCCAGTCAGCCCCAGCATTTT.

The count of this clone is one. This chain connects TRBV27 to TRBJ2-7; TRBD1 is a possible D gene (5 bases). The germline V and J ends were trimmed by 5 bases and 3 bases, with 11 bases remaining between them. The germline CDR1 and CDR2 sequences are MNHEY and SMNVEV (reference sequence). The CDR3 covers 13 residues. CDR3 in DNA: TGTGCCAGCAGTGGGGCAGACCGCTACGAGCAGTACTTC. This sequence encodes CASSGADRYEQYF.

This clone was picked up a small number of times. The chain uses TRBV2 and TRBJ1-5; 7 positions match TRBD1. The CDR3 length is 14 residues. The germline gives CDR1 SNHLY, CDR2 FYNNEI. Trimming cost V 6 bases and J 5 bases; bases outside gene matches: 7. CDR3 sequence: CASRTHRGDQPQHF. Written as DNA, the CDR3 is TGTGCCAGCAGAACGCACAGGGGTGATCAGCCCCAGCATTTT.

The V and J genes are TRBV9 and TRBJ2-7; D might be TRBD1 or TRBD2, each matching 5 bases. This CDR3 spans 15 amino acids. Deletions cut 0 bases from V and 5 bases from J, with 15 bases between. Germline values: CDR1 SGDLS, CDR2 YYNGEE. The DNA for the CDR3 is TGTGCCAGCAGCGTAGGGGACGTCTCTTGGAACGAGCAGTACTTC. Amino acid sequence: CASSVGDVSWNEQYF. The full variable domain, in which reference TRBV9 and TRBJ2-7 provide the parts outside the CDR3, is DSGVTQTPKHLITATGQRVTLRCSPRSGDLSVYWYQQSLDQGLQFLIQYYNGEERAKGNILERFSAQQFPDLHSELNLSSLELGDSALYFCASSVGDVSWNEQYFGPGTRLTVT.

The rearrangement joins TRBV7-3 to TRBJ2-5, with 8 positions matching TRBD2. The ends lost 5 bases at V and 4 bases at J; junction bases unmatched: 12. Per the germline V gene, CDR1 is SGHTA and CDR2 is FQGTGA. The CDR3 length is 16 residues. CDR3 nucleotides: TGTGCCAGCAGCCCAGAAGGCAGCGGGAGTGCAGAGACCCAGTACTTC. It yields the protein CASSPEGSGSAETQYF.

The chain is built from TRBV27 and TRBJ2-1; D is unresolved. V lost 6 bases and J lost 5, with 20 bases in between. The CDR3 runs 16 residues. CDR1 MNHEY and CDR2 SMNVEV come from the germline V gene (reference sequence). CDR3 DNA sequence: TGTGCCAGCAGCTGGTCGGGCAGGCTGACTCACAATGAGCAGTTCTTC. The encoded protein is CASSWSGRLTHNEQFF.

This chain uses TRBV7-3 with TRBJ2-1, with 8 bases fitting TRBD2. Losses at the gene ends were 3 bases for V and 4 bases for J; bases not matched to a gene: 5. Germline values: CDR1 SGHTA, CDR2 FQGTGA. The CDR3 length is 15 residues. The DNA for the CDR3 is TGTGCCAGCAGCTTGGCGGGAGGAAAATACAATGAGCAGTTCTTC. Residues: CASSLAGGKYNEQFF.

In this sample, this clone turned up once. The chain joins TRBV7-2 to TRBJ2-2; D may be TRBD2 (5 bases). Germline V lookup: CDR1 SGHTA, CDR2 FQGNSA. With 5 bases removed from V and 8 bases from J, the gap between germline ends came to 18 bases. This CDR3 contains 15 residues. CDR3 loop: CASSPVDWVQGELFF. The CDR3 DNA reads TGTGCCAGCAGCCCCGTGGACTGGGTCCAGGGGGAGCTGTTTTTT.

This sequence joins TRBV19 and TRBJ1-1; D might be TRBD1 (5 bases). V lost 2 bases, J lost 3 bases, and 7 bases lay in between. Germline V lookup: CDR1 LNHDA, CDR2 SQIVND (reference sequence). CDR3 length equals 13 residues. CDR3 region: CASSIQGYTEAFF. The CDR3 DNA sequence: TGTGCCAGTAGTATACAGGGTTACACTGAAGCTTTCTTT.

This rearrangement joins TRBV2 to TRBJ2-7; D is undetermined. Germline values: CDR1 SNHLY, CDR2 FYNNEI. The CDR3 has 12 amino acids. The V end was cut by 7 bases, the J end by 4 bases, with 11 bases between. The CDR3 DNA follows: TGTGCCAGCACACGCGGTCCTTACGAGCAGTACTTC. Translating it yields CASTRGPYEQYF.

CDR3 in DNA: TGTGCCAGCAGCTTTTGGGACAGTTCTGGCTACACCTTC. Its protein is CASSFWDSSGYTF. The chain joins TRBV7-2 to TRBJ1-2; TRBD1 aligns across 7 bases. The V segment lost 3 bases and the J segment 7 bases; nucleotides outside the gene matches: 5. Germline CDR1 and CDR2: SGHTA and FQGNSA. The CDR3 contains 13 residues.

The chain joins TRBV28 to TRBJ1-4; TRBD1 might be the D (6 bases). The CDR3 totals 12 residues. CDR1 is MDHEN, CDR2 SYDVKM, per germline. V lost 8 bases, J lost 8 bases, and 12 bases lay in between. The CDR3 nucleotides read TGTGCCAGCTCAGGGGAGGGCGAAAAACTGTTTTTT. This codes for CASSGEGEKLFF. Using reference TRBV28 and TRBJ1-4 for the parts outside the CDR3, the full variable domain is DVKVTQSSRYLVKRTGEKVFLECVQDMDHENMFWYRQDPGLGLRLIYFSYDVKMKEKGDIPEGYSVSREKKERFSLILESASTNQTSMYLCASSGEGEKLFFGSGTQLSVL.

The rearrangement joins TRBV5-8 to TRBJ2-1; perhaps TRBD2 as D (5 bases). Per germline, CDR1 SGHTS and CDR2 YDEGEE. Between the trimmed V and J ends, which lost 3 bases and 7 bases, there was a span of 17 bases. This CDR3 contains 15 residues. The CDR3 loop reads CASSSRLTRGNEQFF. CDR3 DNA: TGTGCCAGCAGCTCCCGTTTAACACGAGGGAATGAGCAGTTCTTC. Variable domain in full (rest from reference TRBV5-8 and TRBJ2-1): EAGVTQSPTHLIKTRGQQATLRCSPISGHTSVYWYQQALGLGLQFLLWYDEGEERNRGNFPPRFSGRQFPNYSSELNVNALELEDSALYLCASSSRLTRGNEQFFGPGTRLTVL.